This T cell receptor (beta chain) comes out of a study of Graves' ophthalmopathy and Graves' hyperthyroidism. RNA transcripts served as template for amplifying TCR beta CDR3 sequences. Second-round multiplex PCR came after a first-round RT-PCR that employed HTBI primers. MiXCR, applied by TCRdb to the multiplex PCR reads, yields one record per CDR3 protein. In the table there are 450,000 to 600,000 distinct CDR3 sequences, 35% to 45% of which are singletons. Excluded: other autoimmune disease, uncontrolled infection, pregnancy or lactation. This CDR3 has 16 amino acids. Germline assignment: CDR1 SEHNR and CDR2 FQNEAQ (reference sequence). Trimming took off 0 bases at V and 2 bases at J, with 12 bases between the two ends.

This chain uses TRBV7-9 with TRBJ2-3; D ambiguous. This receptor was obtained from an adult man with Graves' hyperthyroidism. Sequenced: peripheral blood or thyroid tissue (not recorded which). Here the CDR3 reads CASSLAITSSTDTQYF. In DNA form, the CDR3 reads TGTGCCAGCAGCTTAGCTATAACCAGCTCCACAGATACGCAGTATTTT.